This T cell receptor beta chain emerged from a study of blood T cell repertoires in COVID-19. Study background: Acute-phase and convalescent COVID-19 samples originated in the United States, Italy and Spain. The cDNA or gDNA used as material had been derived from T cells, B-cell-depleted T cells, or PBMCs.

Participants' own reports of clinical history determined their cohort assignment. Authors' data handling: The assay estimated nucleated cells by amplifying reference gene primers. Only in-frame clones appear in the TCRdb table, and some are missing; sequencing was by immunoSEQ multiplex PCR. D and trimming come from the DNA, and the V and J calls and clone size come from that table. Among 250,000 to 300,000 clones listed, under 90% were seen once. Germline CDR1 MNHEY, CDR2 SVGAGI. The CDR3 extends over 15 amino acids. Unmatched junction bases numbered 0, after V lost 0 bases and J lost 4 bases. The TCR originated in a man aged 18 to 29 who had recovered from COVID-19. Sequencing was done on a sample of PBMCs or T cells enriched from blood (not recorded which). The J gene is TRBJ1-6, the V gene TRBV6-5; TRBD1 aligns across 7 bases. The CDR3 nucleotides are TGTGCCAGCAGTTACTCGGGACAGTATAATTCACCCCTCCACTTT. Translating gives CASSYSGQYNSPLHF.